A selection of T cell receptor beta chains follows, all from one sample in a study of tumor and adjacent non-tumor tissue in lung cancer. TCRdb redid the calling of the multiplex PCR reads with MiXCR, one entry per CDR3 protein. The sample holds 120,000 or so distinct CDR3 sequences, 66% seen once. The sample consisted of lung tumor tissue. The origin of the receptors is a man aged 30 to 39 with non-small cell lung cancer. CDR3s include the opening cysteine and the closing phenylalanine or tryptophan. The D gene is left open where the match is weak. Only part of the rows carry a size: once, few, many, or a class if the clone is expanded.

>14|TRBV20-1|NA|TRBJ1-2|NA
CSARVEGESYGYTF
TGCAGTGCTAGAGTTGAGGGAGAATCATATGGCTACACCTTC
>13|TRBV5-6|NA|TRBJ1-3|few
CASSLGFGNTIYF
TGTGCCAGCAGCTTGGGGTTTGGAAACACCATATATTTT
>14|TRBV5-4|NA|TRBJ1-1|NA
CVSSLVGQNTEAFF
TGTGTCAGCAGCTTGGTGGGTCAGAACACTGAAGCTTTCTTT
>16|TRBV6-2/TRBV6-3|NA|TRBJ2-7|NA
CACSTPPGVGGDEQYF
TGTGCCTGTAGTACCCCCCCAGGGGTCGGCGGGGACGAGCAGTACTTC
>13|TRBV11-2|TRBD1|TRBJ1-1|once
CASSSGGVTEAFF
TGTGCCAGTAGCTCAGGGGGGGTCACTGAAGCTTTCTTT
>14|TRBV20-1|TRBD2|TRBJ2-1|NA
CSARWAGDQNEQLF
TGCAGTGCTAGATGGGCGGGGGATCAAAATGAGCAGCTCTTC
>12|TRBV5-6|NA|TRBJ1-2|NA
CAISRVDYGYTF
TGTGCCATCAGCAGGGTCGACTATGGCTACACCTTC
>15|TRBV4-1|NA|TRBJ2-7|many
CASSQASQNNYEQYF
TGCGCCAGCAGCCAAGCATCCCAGAACAACTACGAGCAGTACTTC
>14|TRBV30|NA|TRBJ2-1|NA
CAWSSDPLCIEQFF
TGTGCCTGGAGTTCGGACCCTCTATGTATTGAGCAGTTCTTC
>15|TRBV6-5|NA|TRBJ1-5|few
CASSSGRENNQPQHF
TGTGCCAGCAGTTCTGGACGAGAGAACAATCAGCCCCAGCATTTT
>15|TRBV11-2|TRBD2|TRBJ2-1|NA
CASSLEETSFYEQFF
TGTGCCAGTAGCTTGGAGGAGACTAGCTTCTATGAGCAGTTCTTC
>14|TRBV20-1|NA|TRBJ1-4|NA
CSAQMAGAGERLFF
TGCAGTGCTCAGATGGCAGGGGCAGGGGAAAGACTGTTTTTT
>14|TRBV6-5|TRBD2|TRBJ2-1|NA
CVSMLLAEYNEQFF
TGTGTCAGCATGTTGCTAGCGGAGTACAATGAGCAGTTCTTC
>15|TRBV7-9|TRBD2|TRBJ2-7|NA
CASSRLAGGSYEQCF
TGTGCCAGCAGTCGTCTAGCGGGGGGCTCCTACGAGCAGTGCTTC
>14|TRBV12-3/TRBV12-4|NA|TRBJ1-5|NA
CASSSREINQLQHF
TGTGCCAGCAGTTCGCGGGAGATCAATCAGCTCCAGCATTTT
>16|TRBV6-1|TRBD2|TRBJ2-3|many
CASSDPAGVKFGTQYF
TGTGCCAGCAGTGACCCGGCGGGAGTTAAGTTTGGTACGCAGTATTTT
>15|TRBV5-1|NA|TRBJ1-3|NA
CASSLDGNSGNTTYF
TGCGCCAGCAGCTTGGATGGCAACTCTGGAAACACCACATATTTT
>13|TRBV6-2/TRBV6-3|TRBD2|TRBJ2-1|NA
CACYHSGANEQFF
TGTGCCTGCTACCACAGCGGGGCCAATGAACAGTTCTTC
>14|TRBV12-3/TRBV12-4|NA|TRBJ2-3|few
CASSLTVHTDTQYF
TGTGCCAGCAGTTTAACCGTTCACACAGATACGCAGTATTTT
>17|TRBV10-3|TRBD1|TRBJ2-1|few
CAISEPRYRGPYNEQFF
TGTGCCATCAGTGAGCCGAGGTACAGGGGGCCCTACAATGAGCAGTTCTTC
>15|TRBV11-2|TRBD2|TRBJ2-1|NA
CANSSYVAGGYEKFF
TGTGCCAACAGCTCTTACGTTGCGGGAGGTTATGAGAAGTTCTTC
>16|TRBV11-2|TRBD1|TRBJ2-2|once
CDGSPGTGLNTGELFF
TGTGACGGCAGCCCCGGGACAGGACTAAACACAGGGGAGCTGTTTTTT
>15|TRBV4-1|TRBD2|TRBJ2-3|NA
CANSPGSGGRDTQYF
TGTGCCAACAGCCCCGGTAGCGGGGGCAGGGATACGCAGTATTTT
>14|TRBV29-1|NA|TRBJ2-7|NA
CSVSGRGSSYELYF
TGCAGCGTTAGTGGTCGGGGGAGCTCCTACGAGCTGTACTTC
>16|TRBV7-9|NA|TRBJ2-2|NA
CASSHRGDASTGELFF
TGTGCCAGCAGCCACCGGGGAGACGCGAGCACCGGGGAGCTGTTTTTT
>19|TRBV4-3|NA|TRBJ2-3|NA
CASSQESAGRSMGTGMQYF
TGCGCCAGCAGCCAAGAATCTGCAGGGAGATCTATGGGCACAGGTATGCAGTACTTT
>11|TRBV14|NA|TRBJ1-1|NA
CSSSEGFEAFF
TGTTCCAGCAGCGAAGGTTTTGAAGCTTTCTTT
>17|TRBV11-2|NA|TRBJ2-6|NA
CVSSPPWGESEANVLTF
TGTGTCAGCAGCCCCCCCTGGGGGGAATCTGAGGCCAACGTCCTGACTTTC
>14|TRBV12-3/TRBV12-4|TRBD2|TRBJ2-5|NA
CTSSFLAGVETQYF
TGTACCAGCAGCTTTCTAGCGGGAGTAGAGACCCAGTACTTC
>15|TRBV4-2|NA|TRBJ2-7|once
CANSQGLAGGYEQYF
TGTGCCAACAGCCAAGGACTGGCAGGAGGCTACGAGCAGTACTTC
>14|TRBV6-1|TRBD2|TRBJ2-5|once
CASSVSGGGETQYF
TGTGCCAGCAGCGTATCGGGAGGGGGTGAGACCCAGTACTTC
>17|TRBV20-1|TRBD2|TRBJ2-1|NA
CSAPGLAGSFSYNEEFF
TGCAGTGCCCCGGGACTAGCGGGTTCCTTCTCCTACAATGAGGAGTTCTTC
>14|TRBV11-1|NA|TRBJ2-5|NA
CASSADTYQETMYF
TGCGCCAGCAGCGCCGACACGTACCAAGAGACCATGTACTTC
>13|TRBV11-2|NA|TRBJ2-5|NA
CVSSLSHGETQYF
TGTGTCAGCAGCTTATCCCACGGGGAGACCCAGTACTTT
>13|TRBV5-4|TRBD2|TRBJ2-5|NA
CASSAGGHETQYF
TGTGCCAGCAGCGCGGGGGGCCATGAGACCCAGTACTTC
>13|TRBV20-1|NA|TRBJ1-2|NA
CSARGRVAPGYTF
TGCAGTGCTAGGGGCAGGGTCGCTCCTGGCTACACCTTC
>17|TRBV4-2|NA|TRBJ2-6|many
CASSQEGGGPGANVLTF
TGTGCCAGCAGCCAAGAAGGGGGAGGGCCTGGGGCCAACGTCCTGACTTTC
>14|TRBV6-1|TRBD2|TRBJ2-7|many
CASVSGRGSYEQYF
TGTGCCAGCGTCAGCGGGAGGGGTTCCTACGAGCAGTACTTC
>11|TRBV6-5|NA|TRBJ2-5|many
CASSHGETQYF
TGTGCCAGCAGTCATGGGGAGACCCAGTACTTC
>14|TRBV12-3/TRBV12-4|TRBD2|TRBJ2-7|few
CASSFQLAVYEQYF
TGTGCCAGCAGTTTTCAGCTAGCGGTTTACGAGCAGTACTTC
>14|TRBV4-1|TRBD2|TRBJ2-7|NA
CANSQVAGGYVRYF
TGCGCCAACAGCCAAGTTGCGGGGGGCTACGTGCGGTACTTC
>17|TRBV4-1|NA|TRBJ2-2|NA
CASSQRDNRYFTGEMFF
TGCGCTAGCAGCCAACGGGACAACAGATACTTCACCGGGGAGATGTTTTTT
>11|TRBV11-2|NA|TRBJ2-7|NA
CASTLWYEQYF
TGTGCCAGCACCCTTTGGTACGAGCAGTACTTC
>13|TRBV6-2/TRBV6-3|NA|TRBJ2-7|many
CASSYIGSYEQYF
TGTGCCAGCAGTTACATAGGTTCCTACGAGCAGTACTTC
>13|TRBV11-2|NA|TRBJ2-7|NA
CASSPVGSGEQYF
TGTGCCAGCAGCCCCGTGGGGTCGGGCGAGCAGTACTTC
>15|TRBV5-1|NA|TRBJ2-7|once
CANSLSGRLRSEQYF
TGCGCCAACAGCTTGTCAGGTCGCTTAAGATCCGAGCAGTACTTC
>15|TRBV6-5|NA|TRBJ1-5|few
CASSRLGGGTISPHF
TGTGCCAGCAGTCGCCTCGGGGGGGGTACAATCAGTCCCCATTTT
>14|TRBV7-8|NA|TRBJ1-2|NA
CASSGRGGNYGYTF
TGTGCCAGCAGCGGACGGGGCGGGAACTATGGCTACACCTTC
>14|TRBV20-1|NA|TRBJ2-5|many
CSARPRQGKETQYF
TGCAGTGCTAGACCACGGCAGGGAAAAGAGACCCAGTACTTC
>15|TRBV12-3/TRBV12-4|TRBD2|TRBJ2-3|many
CASILLAGERDTQYF
TGTGCCAGCATCCTACTAGCGGGAGAAAGAGATACGCAGTATTTT
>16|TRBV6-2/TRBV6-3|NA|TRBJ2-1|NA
CASSKRVATDFNEQFF
TGTGCCAGCAGCAAAAGGGTAGCGACGGACTTCAATGAGCAGTTCTTC
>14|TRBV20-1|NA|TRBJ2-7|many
CSARPGLKTYEQYF
TGCAGTGCTAGACCGGGACTGAAAACCTACGAGCAGTACTTC
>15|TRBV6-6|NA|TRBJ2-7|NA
CASSRDLLNPYDQYF
TGTGCCAGCAGCCGCGATCTCCTAAACCCCTACGATCAGTACTTC
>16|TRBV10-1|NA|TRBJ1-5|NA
CAIPGHPLNSNQPQHF
TGCGCCATCCCCGGACATCCCTTGAATAGCAATCAGCCCCAGCATTTT